These 7 T cell receptor beta chains were sequenced from one sample in a study of T cells in Graves' hyperthyroidism and ophthalmopathy (dated by TCRdb to about 2019). The protocol used for the library was multiplex PCR. TCRdb records Illumina HiSeq 2000 as the sequencer. TCR beta CDR3 regions were amplified from RNA transcripts. For the first round of RT-PCR on the TCR CDR3, the HTBI primer set was used together with the Qiagen OneStep RT-PCR kit. Using fastp at Q25 and MiXCR, TCRdb reprocessed the public reads and kept productive beta chains. Rows with one shared CDR3 protein collapse into an entry with the most common genes and DNA. In this sample the table shows approximately 530,000 distinct CDR3 sequences, 15% to 20% of which occur a single time. Of the sample, more than 15% falls within the top ten clones. Sequenced input: blood. These receptors came from a woman under 30 with Graves' hyperthyroidism.

The chain carries TRBV19 and TRBJ2-2; no clear D. The CDR3 is 10 amino acids. Between the trimmed V and J ends, which lost 10 bases and 5 bases, there was a span of 5 bases. Germline lookup yields CDR1 LNHDA and CDR2 SQIVND (reference sequence). CDR3 sequence reads: CATGTGELFF. CDR3 DNA: TGTGCCACGGGTACCGGGGAGCTGTTTTTT.

V gene TRBV10-2 combines with J gene TRBJ2-1, with D unclear. The ends were cut back, 1 base at V and 5 bases at J, with 15 bases in the middle. This CDR3 spans 16 amino acids. In germline, CDR1 is WSHSY, CDR2 SAAADI. CDR3 amino acids: CASSEFRPGRNNEQFF. In nucleotides, the CDR3 is TGCGCCAGCAGTGAGTTCCGGCCGGGCCGGAACAATGAGCAGTTCTTC.

This clonotype was seen many times. CDR3 loop: CASSTPGQPNSPLHF. The CDR3 region has the DNA TGTGCCAGCAGCACTCCGGGACAGCCAAATTCACCCCTCCACTTT. The chain carries TRBV13 and TRBJ1-6; TRBD1 agrees at 7 bases. Trimming at V came to 5 bases and at J to 7 bases, leaving 8 bases not matched to a gene. The CDR3 consists of 15 residues. CDR1 is PRHDT and CDR2 is FYEKMQ in the germline V gene (reference sequence).

Ten or more counts support this clonotype. This chain links TRBV6-1 with TRBJ2-7; D unclear. Germline-derived CDR1 and CDR2 are MNHNS and SASEGT. The V gene lost 2 bases and the J gene lost 3 bases, with 5 bases spanning the gap. The CDR3 extends over 12 amino acids. The DNA for the CDR3 is TGTGCCAGCAGTGAAATCGACTACGAGCAGTACTTC. Residues: CASSEIDYEQYF.

This clonotype was found many times. The chain links TRBV2 to TRBJ2-7; 13 positions agree with TRBD2. Germline lookup yields CDR1 SNHLY and CDR2 FYNNEI. The junction had 5 bases not matched to a gene; V was cut back by 6 bases and J by 6 bases. This CDR3 spans 14 amino acids. CDR3 region: CASRGTSGTLEQYF. In nucleotides, the CDR3 is TGTGCCAGCAGGGGGACTAGCGGGACACTCGAGCAGTACTTC.

Remarks on this clonotype: Given a much more abundant clone one base away, this may be a read error. The chain recombines TRBV6-2 or TRBV6-3 with TRBJ2-7; 9 nucleotides align to TRBD2. With V trimmed by 6 bases and J by 7 bases, 7 bases remained unmatched. This CDR3 comprises 13 residues. The germline V gene encodes CDR1 MNHEY and CDR2 SVGEGT. CDR3 DNA sequence: TGTGCCAGCAGCGGGACTAGCCGGAGGGAGCAGTACTTC. It yields the protein CASSGTSRREQYF.

The chain joins TRBV7-9 to TRBJ1-1; D gene unclear. V gave up 1 base and J gave up 2 bases, with 11 bases separating them. The CDR3 consists of 15 residues. The V gene's germline CDR1 is SEHNR and CDR2 FQNEAQ (reference sequence). CDR3 loop: CASSLDQATNTEAFF. In DNA, the CDR3 is TGTGCCAGCAGCTTAGACCAGGCGACAAACACTGAAGCTTTCTTT.